The T cell receptor beta chain under discussion was sequenced for a study of OX40 agonist ivuxolimab in advanced cancers. As for the study in general: The group had a mean age of around 64 years, ranged from about 20 to 80, and was 80% to 90% male.

The germline V gene encodes CDR1 SGHAT and CDR2 FQNNGV. CDR3 length: 12 residues. Between the trimmed V and J ends, which lost 1 base and 10 bases, there was a span of 8 bases. Study outcomes and limitations: CD4+ and CD8+ blood T cells expanded clonally by week 6 at 0.1 to 3.0 mg/kg.

Remarks on this clone: Its specificity is not known.

Using immunoSEQ multiplex PCR, the repertoire was profiled, and TCRdb retains in-frame clones only, with some absent. The sample yields about 66,000 clones, more than 80% seen once. Autoimmune disease history or systemic immunosuppression barred patients. The timepoints at which blood was sampled were baseline, cycle 4 day 1, and cycle 7 day 1. The chain employs TRBV11-2 and TRBJ2-1; maybe TRBD1 (5 bases). This TCR was recovered from an adult with an advanced solid tumor such as melanoma, head and neck, liver or kidney cancer. The material was CD4+ or CD8+ T cells sorted from blood, obtained in a trial of the OX40 agonist ivuxolimab. The CDR3 DNA reads as TGTGCCAGCAGCTTAGGCAGGGCCGAGCAGTTCTTC. Its protein product is CASSLGRAEQFF.